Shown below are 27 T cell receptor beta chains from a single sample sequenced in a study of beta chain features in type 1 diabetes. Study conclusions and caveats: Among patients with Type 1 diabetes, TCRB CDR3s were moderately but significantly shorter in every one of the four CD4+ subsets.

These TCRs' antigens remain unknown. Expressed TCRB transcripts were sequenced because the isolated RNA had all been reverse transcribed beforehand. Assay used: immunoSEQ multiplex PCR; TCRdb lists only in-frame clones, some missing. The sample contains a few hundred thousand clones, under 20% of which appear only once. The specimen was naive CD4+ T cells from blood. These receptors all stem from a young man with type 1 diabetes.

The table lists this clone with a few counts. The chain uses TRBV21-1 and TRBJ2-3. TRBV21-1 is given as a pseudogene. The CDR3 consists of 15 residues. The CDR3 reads CASSGYSMNTDTQYF. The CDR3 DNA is TGTGCCAGCAGCGGGTACTCCATGAACACAGATACGCAGTATTTT.

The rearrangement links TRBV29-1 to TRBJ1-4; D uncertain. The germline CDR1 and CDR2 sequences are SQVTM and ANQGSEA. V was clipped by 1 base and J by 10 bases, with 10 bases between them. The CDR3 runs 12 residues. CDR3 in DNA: TGCAGCGTTGAAGGTGGAAAGGGAAAACTGTTTTTT. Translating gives CSVEGGKGKLFF.

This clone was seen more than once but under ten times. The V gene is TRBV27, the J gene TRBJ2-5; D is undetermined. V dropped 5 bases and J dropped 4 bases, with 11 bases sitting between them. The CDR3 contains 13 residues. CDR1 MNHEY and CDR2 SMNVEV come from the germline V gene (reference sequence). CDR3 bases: TGTGCCAGCAGTCTTATCCGAGGAGAGACCCAGTACTTC. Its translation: CASSLIRGETQYF.

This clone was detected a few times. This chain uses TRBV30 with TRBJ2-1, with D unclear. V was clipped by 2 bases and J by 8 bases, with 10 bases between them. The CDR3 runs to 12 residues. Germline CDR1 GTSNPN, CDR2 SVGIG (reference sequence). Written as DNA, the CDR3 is TGTGCCTGGAGTCGATTGGTCGATGAGCAGTTCTTC. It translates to CAWSRLVDEQFF.

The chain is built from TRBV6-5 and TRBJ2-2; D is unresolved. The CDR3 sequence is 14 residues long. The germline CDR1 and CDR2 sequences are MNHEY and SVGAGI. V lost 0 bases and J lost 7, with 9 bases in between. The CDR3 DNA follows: TGTGCCAGCAGTTACTCGATGGCAGACGGGGAGCTGTTTTTT. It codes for CASSYSMADGELFF.

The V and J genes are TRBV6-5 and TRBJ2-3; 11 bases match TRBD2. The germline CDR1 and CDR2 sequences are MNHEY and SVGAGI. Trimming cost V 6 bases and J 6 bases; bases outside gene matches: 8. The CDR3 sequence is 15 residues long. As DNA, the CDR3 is TGTGCCAGCAGCCGAACGGGACTAGCGGAGGATACGCAGTATTTT. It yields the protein CASSRTGLAEDTQYF.

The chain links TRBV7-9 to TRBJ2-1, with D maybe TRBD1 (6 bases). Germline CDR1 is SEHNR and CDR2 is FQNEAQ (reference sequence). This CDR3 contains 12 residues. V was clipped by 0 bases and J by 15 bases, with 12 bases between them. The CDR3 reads CASSLATGNPFF. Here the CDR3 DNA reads TGTGCCAGCAGCTTAGCGACAGGCAATCCGTTCTTC.

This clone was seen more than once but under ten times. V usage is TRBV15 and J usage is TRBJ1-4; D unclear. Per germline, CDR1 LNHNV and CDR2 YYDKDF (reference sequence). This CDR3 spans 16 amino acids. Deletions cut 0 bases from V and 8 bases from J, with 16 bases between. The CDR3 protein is CATSRDDPVLNEKLFF. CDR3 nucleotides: TGTGCCACCAGCAGAGATGACCCGGTTCTAAACGAAAAACTGTTTTTT.

The CDR3 spells CASSPYTDNEQFF. In DNA, the CDR3 is TGTGCCAGCAGCCCCTATACGGACAATGAGCAGTTCTTC. The chain combines TRBV7-2 with TRBJ2-1; D remains ambiguous. The ends were cut back, 5 bases at V and 5 bases at J, with 10 bases in the middle. The CDR3 consists of 13 residues. CDR1 and CDR2 (germline): SGHTA, FQGNSA. The complete variable domain, with remaining parts taken from reference TRBV7-2 and TRBJ2-1, reads GAGVSQSPSNKVTEKGKDVELRCDPISGHTALYWYRQSLGQGLEFLIYFQGNSAPDKSGLPSDRFSAERTGGSVSTLTIQRTQQEDSAVYLCASSPYTDNEQFFGPGTRLTVL.

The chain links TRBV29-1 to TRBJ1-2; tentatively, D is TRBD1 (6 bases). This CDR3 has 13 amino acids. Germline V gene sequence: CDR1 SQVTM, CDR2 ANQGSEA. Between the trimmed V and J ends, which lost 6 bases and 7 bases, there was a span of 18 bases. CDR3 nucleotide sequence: TGCAGCGTGGCTACAGGGTTGCGTAGTGGCTACACCTTC. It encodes CSVATGLRSGYTF.

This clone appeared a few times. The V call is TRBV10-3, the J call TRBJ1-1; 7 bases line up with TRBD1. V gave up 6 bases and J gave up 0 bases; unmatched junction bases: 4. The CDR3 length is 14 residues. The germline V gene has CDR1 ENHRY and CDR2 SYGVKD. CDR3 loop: CAIRGDSLNTEAFF. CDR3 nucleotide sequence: TGTGCCATCAGAGGGGACAGCTTGAACACTGAAGCTTTCTTT.

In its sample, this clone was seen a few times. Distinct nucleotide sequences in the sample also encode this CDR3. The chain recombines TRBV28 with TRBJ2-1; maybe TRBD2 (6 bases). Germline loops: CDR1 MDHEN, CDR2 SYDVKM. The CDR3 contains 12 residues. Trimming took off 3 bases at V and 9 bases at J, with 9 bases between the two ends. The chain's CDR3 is CASSLAGSEQFF. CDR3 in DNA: TGTGCCAGCAGTTTGGCGGGGTCTGAGCAGTTCTTC.

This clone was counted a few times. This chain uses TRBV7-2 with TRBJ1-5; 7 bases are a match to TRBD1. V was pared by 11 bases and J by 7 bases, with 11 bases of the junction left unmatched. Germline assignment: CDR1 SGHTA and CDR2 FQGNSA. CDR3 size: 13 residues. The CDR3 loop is CASQGDLPQPQHF. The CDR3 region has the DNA TGTGCCTCTCAGGGGGACCTTCCCCAGCCCCAGCATTTT.

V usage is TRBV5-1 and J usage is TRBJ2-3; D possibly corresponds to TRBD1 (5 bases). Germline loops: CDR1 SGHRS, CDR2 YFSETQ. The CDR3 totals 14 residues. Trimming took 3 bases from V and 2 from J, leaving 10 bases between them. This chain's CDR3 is CASSSAGYTDTQYF. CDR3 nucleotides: TGCGCCAGCAGCTCGGCAGGGTACACAGATACGCAGTATTTT.

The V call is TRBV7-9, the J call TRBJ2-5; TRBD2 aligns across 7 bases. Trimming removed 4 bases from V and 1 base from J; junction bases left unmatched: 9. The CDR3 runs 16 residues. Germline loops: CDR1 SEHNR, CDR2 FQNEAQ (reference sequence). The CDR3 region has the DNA TGTGCCAGCAGCTCCGCAGCGGGGTCATCCCAAGAGACCCAGTACTTC. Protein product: CASSSAAGSSQETQYF.

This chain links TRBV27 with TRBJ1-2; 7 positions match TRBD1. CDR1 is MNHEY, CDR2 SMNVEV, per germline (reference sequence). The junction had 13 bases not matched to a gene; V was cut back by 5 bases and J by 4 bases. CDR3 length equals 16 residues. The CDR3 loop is CASSPEHYRGGYGYTF. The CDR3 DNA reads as TGTGCCAGCAGTCCAGAGCATTACAGGGGCGGCTATGGCTACACCTTC.

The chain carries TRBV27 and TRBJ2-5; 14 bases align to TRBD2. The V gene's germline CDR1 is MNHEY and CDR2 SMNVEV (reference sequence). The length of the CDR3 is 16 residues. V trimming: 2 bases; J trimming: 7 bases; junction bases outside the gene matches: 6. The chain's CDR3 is CASSLGTSGSMGTQYF. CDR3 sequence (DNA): TGTGCCAGCAGTTTAGGGACTAGCGGGAGTATGGGGACCCAGTACTTC.

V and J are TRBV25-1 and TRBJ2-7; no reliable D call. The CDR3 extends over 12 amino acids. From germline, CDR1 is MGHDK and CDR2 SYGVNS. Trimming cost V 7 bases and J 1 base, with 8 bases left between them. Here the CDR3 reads CASKADSYEQYF. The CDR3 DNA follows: TGTGCCAGCAAAGCAGATTCCTACGAGCAGTACTTC.

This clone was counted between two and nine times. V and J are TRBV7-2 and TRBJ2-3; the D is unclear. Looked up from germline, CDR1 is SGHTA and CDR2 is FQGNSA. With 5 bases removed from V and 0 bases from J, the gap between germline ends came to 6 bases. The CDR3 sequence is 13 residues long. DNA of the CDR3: TGTGCCAGCAGCCCCGGGAGCACAGATACGCAGTATTTT. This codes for CASSPGSTDTQYF.

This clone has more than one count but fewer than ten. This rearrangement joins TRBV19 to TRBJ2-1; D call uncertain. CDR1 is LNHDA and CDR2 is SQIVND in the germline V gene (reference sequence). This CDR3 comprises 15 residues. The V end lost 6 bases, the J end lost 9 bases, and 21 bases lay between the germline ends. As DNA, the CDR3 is TGTGCCAGTAGCGCGGAGCATAGGAGTCTAGGTGAGCAGTTCTTC. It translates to CASSAEHRSLGEQFF.

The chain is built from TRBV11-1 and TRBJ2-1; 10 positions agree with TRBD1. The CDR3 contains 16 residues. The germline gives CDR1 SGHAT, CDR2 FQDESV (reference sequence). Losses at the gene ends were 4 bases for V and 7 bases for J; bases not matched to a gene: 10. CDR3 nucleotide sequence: TGTGCCAGCAGCTCAAGGACAGGGGGAGTAGGGAATGAGCAGTTCTTC. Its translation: CASSSRTGGVGNEQFF.

The CDR3 spells CAWSGQTGLNQPQHF. DNA for the CDR3: TGTGCCTGGAGTGGACAGACAGGGCTAAATCAGCCCCAGCATTTT. The V call is TRBV30, the J call TRBJ1-5; 7 positions match TRBD1. The germline gives CDR1 GTSNPN, CDR2 SVGIG (reference sequence). The CDR3 has 15 amino acids. J lost 4 bases, V lost 1 base, and 7 bases had no gene match.

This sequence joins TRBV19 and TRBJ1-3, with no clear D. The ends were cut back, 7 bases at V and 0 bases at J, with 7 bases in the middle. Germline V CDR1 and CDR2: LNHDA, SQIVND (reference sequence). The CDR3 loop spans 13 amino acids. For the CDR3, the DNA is TGTGCCAGTATAGAGTTCTCTGGAAACACCATATATTTT. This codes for CASIEFSGNTIYF.

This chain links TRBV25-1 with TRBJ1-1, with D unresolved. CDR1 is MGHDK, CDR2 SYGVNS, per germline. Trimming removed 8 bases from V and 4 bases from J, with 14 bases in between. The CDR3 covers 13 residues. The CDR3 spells CASGLGRTTEAFF. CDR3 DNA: TGTGCCAGCGGTTTGGGCAGGACCACTGAAGCTTTCTTT.

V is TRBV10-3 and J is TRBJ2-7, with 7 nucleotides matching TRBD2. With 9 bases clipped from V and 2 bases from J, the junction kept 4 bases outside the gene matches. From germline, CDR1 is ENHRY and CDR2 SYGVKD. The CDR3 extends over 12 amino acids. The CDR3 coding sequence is TGTGCCATGGCGGGAGCCCCCTACGAGCAGTACTTC. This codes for CAMAGAPYEQYF.

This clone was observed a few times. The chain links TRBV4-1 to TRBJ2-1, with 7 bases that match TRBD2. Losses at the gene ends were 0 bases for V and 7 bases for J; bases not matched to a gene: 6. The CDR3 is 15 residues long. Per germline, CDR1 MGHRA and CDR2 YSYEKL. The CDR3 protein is CASSQDPSGRNEQFF. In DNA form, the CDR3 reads TGCGCCAGCAGCCAAGATCCTAGCGGAAGGAATGAGCAGTTCTTC.

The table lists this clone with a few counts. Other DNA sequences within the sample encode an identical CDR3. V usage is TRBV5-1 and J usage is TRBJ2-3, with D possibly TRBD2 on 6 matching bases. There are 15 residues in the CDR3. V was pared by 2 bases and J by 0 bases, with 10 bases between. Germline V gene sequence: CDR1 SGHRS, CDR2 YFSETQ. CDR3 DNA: TGCGCCAGCAGCTTATCCGGGACTAGCACAGATACGCAGTATTTT. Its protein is CASSLSGTSTDTQYF.